This T cell receptor beta chain was retrieved from a study of shared clonotypes between healthy human individuals. Turning to the study itself: CD8 memory received one plate per donor, CD8 naive two, CD4 memory three and CD4 naive three. Overall study findings and caveats: The study found lower generation probabilities in non-shared clonotypes than in those shared by all four donors. Across subsets, estimated richness was generally greater for naive than for memory populations.

Worth noting for this clone: As yet, its antigen is unknown.

V gave up 6 bases and J gave up 6 bases; unmatched junction bases: 7. From germline, CDR1 is KGHSH and CDR2 LQKENI. CDR3 length: 15 residues. Genomic DNA from each subset was divided evenly over several immunoSEQ plates. Profiled with immunoSEQ multiplex PCR; TCRdb holds only in-frame clones, not every one. The sample lists millions of clones, just over 90% occurring once. The clonotype was recovered from a man aged 18 to 35 in good health. The rearrangement uses TRBV18 and TRBJ1-5, with 11 positions matching TRBD1. Sequenced sample: naive CD4+ T cells sorted from blood. Subset noted: CD45RA+ positively selected. CDR3 loop: CASSPDRGHVQPQHF. CDR3 nucleotide sequence: TGTGCCAGCTCCCCGGACAGGGGGCACGTTCAGCCCCAGCATTTT. Looking up the rest from reference TRBV18 and TRBJ1-5 gives the full variable domain: NAGVMQNPRHLVRRRGQEARLRCSPMKGHSHVYWYRQLPEEGLKFMVYLQKENIIDESGMPKERFSAEFPKEGPSILRIQQVVRGDSAAYFCASSPDRGHVQPQHFGDGTRLSIL.